The source of this TCR beta chain is a study of cytomegalovirus exposure and HLA in healthy donors. Study-wide context: A prior study identified 117 million unique TCR beta sequences from roughly 180 million T cells.

Trimming took 0 bases from V and 7 from J; bases not matched to a gene: 12. CDR1 and CDR2 (germline): MGHRA, YSYEKL. The CDR3 totals 16 residues. The PCR made use of 60 Vbeta and 13 Jbeta primers. Sequencing was performed with immunoSEQ multiplex PCR; in TCRdb, only in-frame clones are kept and a portion is missing. The sample shows some 90,000 clones, 70% to 85% of them seen only once. The source of this sequence is a man aged 45-60 years in good health and CMV-seronegative. This chain connects TRBV4-1 to TRBJ2-7, with 7 positions matching TRBD1. Sequenced: PBMCs. The CDR3 bases are TGCGCCAGCAGCCAAGATCCTGAGGGGGCCAGAAAGGAGCAGTACTTC. Its protein is CASSQDPEGARKEQYF.